Listed below are T cell receptor beta chains from one sample, sequenced in a study of T cells in Graves' hyperthyroidism and ophthalmopathy. TCRdb fed the multiplex PCR reads into MiXCR, producing one record per CDR3 protein. The top ten hold approximately 44% of the sample, which has roughly 500,000 distinct CDR3 sequences, 35% to 50% seen once. Sequencing was carried out using peripheral blood or thyroid tissue (not recorded which). The receptors originated from an adult woman with Graves' disease, either hyperthyroidism or ophthalmopathy (not recorded which). Each CDR3 is given without its conserved first and last residue. Fields, in order: clone size, V gene, CDR3 protein. For some rows the clone size is stated as once, few or many, or as a class when expanded; others skip it.

>-|TRBV12-3/TRBV12-4
ASSVGQGGPYEQY
>many|TRBV7-6
ASSAYTGAGGETQY
>-|TRBV11-2
ASSRERTSYGYT
>many|TRBV10-2
ASSDKPRGFNEQY
>once|TRBV25-1
ASSEQGLGETQY
>-|TRBV9
ASSLHRDISTGELF
>-|TRBV19
ASSGGQRYSLHQPQH
>-|TRBV15
ATSRGTGRSDEQY
>-|TRBV7-2
ASSLIGGTNTEAF
>many|TRBV3-1
ASSGGDFNTEAF
>-|TRBV24-1
ATSAGQGFGNQPQH
>-|TRBV24-1
ASSDLAGKLF
>-|TRBV7-8
ASSLLSETQY
>many|TRBV25-1
ASSPGQGPNQPQH
>many|TRBV19
ASGLGTGDQPQH
>many|TRBV7-3
ASSPTGEYGYT
>few|TRBV10-3
AIAGVGHNEQF
>many|TRBV7-9
ASSWGGTGGGVEAF
>once|TRBV2
ASRATGGIRGQY
>-|TRBV5-1
ASSLGDLYNYEQY
>-|TRBV10-3
AISSETSLQETQY
>-|TRBV19
ATLSSQPNGPQH
>-|TRBV13
ASKVTNTGELF
>many|TRBV5-1
ASSPDRGNSPLH
>many|TRBV6-2/TRBV6-3
ASSYLRVVNQPQH
>-|TRBV10-2
ATLSSGQGNEKLF
>-|TRBV2
ASRLREVLNTEAF
>-|TRBV14
ASSQEVGLAGAF
>many|TRBV7-9
ASSHADRAYEQY
>-|TRBV10-3
AISEGENQY
>-|TRBV7-9
ASSSATSGVYEQY
>-|TRBV7-2
ASSSRGQPNQPQY
>-|TRBV6-1
ASRWSESDREQY
>many|TRBV12-3/TRBV12-4
ASSETAPYSNQPQH
>many|TRBV4-2
ASSQDGTSGSGELF
>-|TRBV20-1
SATQGRLGTEAF
>many|TRBV29-1
SARPVTEAF
>few|TRBV9
ASSAGGAGLYEQY
>-|TRBV7-2
ASSLTLRTSLGAGELF
>-|TRBV20-1
NARGRSYNSPLH